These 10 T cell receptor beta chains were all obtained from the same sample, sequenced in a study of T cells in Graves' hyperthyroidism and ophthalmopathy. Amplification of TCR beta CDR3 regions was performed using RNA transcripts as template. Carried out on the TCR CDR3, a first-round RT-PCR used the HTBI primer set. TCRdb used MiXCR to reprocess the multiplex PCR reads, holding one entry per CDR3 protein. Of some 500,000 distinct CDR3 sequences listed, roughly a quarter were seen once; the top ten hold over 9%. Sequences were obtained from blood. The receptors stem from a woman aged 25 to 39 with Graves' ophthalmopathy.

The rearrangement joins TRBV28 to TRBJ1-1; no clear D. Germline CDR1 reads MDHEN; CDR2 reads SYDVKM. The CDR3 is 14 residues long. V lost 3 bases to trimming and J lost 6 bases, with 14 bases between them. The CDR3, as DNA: TGTGCCAGCAGTTTCCCGGGCTCCTTTCCTGAAGCTTTCTTT. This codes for CASSFPGSFPEAFF.

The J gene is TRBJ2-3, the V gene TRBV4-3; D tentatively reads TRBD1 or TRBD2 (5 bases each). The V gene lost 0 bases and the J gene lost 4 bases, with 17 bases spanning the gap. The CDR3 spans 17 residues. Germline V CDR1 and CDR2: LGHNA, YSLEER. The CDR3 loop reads CASSQDLRGQRADTQYF. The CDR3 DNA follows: TGCGCCAGCAGCCAAGATCTACGGGGCCAGAGGGCAGATACGCAGTATTTT.

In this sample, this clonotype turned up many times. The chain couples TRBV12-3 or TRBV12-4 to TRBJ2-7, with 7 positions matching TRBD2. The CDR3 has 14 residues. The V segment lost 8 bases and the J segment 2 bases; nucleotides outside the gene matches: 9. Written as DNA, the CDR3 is TGTGCCAGCCAGACTACGGGGGGACCCTACGAGCAGTACTTC. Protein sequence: CASQTTGGPYEQYF.

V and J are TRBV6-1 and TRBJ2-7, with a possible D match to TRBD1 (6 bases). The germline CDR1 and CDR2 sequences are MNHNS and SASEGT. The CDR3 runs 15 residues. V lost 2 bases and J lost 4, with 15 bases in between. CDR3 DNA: TGTGCCAGCAGTGAATCAACAGGGCGAGGGTACGAGCAGTACTTC. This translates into CASSESTGRGYEQYF.

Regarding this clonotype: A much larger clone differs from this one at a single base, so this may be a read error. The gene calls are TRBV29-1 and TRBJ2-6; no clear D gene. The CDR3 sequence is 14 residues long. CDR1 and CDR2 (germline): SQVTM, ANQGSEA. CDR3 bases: TGCAGCGTTTTTGGGGAATCTGGGGTCAACGTCCTGACTTTC. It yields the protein CSVFGESGVNVLTF.

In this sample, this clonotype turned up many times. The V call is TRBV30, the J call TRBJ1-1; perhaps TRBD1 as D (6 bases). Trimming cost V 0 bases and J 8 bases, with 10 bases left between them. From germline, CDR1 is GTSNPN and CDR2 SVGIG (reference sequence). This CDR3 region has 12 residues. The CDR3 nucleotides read TGTGCCTGGAGTGTACAGGGTTCGGAAGCTTTCTTT. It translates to CAWSVQGSEAFF.

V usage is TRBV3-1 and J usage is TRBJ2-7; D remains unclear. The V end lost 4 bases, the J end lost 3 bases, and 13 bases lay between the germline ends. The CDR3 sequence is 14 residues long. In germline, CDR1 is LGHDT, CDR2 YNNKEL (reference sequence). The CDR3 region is CASSLTQSFYEQYF. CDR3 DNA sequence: TGTGCCAGCAGCCTGACACAGAGCTTCTACGAGCAGTACTTC.

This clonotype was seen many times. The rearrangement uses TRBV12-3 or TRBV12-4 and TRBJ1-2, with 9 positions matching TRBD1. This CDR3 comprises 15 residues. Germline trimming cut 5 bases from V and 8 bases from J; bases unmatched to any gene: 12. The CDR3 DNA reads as TGTGCCAGCAGTGCCCAACAGGGGGCTTTTGGAGGCTACACCTTC. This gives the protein CASSAQQGAFGGYTF.

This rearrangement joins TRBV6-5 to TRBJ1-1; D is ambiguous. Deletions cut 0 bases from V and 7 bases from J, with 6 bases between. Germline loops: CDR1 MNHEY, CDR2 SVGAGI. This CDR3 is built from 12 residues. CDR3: CASSYSVGEAFF. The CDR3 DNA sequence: TGTGCCAGCAGTTACTCAGTGGGTGAAGCTTTCTTT.

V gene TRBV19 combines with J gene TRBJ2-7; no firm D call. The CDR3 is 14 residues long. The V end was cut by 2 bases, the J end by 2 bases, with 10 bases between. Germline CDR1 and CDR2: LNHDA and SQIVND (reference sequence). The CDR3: CASSIRKGTYEQYF. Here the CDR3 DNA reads TGTGCCAGTAGTATAAGGAAGGGAACCTACGAGCAGTACTTC.